The rows below give T cell receptor beta chains drawn from one sample of a study of blood T cell repertoires in COVID-19. Generated by immunoSEQ multiplex PCR, the TCRdb table keeps only in-frame clones and is missing some. Here the sample spans about 240,000 clones, around 83% being singletons. The source material was peripheral blood. Every receptor here comes from a woman in her sixties with active or convalescent COVID-19. CDR3s include the opening cysteine and the closing phenylalanine or tryptophan. D genes are given only for firm matches. A row's size may be missing; if present it is once, few, many or a size class.

j_call | v_call | d_call | clone_size | cdr3_aa | cdr3_nt
TRBJ2-2 | TRBV5-4 | TRBD1 | . | CASSAGTGARELFF | TGTGCCAGCAGCGCCGGGACAGGGGCCCGGGAGCTGTTTTTT
TRBJ1-4 | TRBV19 | . | . | CASSSPGHLNEKLFF | TGTGCCAGTAGTAGCCCGGGACACCTTAATGAAAAACTGTTTTTT
TRBJ2-7 | TRBV5-4 | TRBD2 | . | CASSRQGTSDYEQYF | TGTGCCAGCAGTCGTCAAGGGACTAGCGACTACGAGCAGTACTTC
TRBJ2-7 | TRBV6-2/TRBV6-3 | TRBD2 | . | CASSYSSAGIYEQYF | TGTGCCAGCAGTTACTCTTCAGCGGGGATCTACGAGCAGTACTTC
TRBJ1-1 | TRBV28 | TRBD1 | . | CASSSGQGNTEAFF | TGTGCCAGCAGCTCGGGACAGGGCAACACTGAAGCTTTCTTT
TRBJ1-1 | TRBV6-5 | TRBD1 | . | CASSPIRQGFLEAFF | TGTGCCAGCAGCCCAATTAGACAGGGATTCCTTGAAGCTTTCTTT
TRBJ2-7 | TRBV30 | . | . | CACWSPTLEQYF | TGTGCCTGTTGGAGTCCAACCCTCGAGCAGTACTTC
TRBJ2-1 | TRBV6-2/TRBV6-3 | TRBD1 | . | CASSYSRTGSNEQFF | TGTGCCAGCAGTTACTCACGGACAGGGAGCAATGAGCAGTTCTTC
TRBJ1-3 | TRBV7-9 | . | . | CASSLGRSGNTIYF | TGTGCCAGCAGCTTAGGCCGGAGTGGAAACACCATATATTTT
TRBJ2-7 | TRBV19 | TRBD2 | . | CASSIRGRESYEQYF | TGTGCCAGTAGTATCCGGGGGAGGGAATCCTACGAGCAGTACTTC
TRBJ1-2 | TRBV29-1 | . | . | CSVGDDRNYGYTF | TGCAGCGTTGGGGATGACAGGAACTATGGCTACACCTTC
TRBJ1-1 | TRBV19 | . | . | CASSTDSFSEAFF | TGTGCCAGTAGTACAGACAGTTTCTCTGAAGCTTTCTTT
TRBJ1-1 | TRBV27 | . | few | CASQGQTDTEAFF | TGTGCCAGCCAGGGACAAACAGACACTGAAGCTTTCTTT
TRBJ1-5 | TRBV6-1 | . | . | CASSEALRGYSNQPQHF | TGTGCCAGCAGTGAAGCGCTTAGAGGGTATAGCAATCAGCCCCAGCATTTT
TRBJ1-2 | TRBV6-5 | . | . | CASQGSEWSYGYTF | TGTGCCAGCCAGGGGAGCGAGTGGAGCTATGGCTACACCTTC
TRBJ2-2 | TRBV7-3 | TRBD2 | . | CASSPQGLAGGPTGELFF | TGTGCCAGTAGCCCCCAGGGACTAGCGGGGGGGCCCACCGGGGAGCTGTTTTTT
TRBJ2-7 | TRBV12-2 | . | . | CASRLPLGIQGINYEQYF | TGTGCAAGTCGCTTGCCCCTGGGGATACAGGGAATAAACTACGAGCAGTACTTC
TRBJ2-3 | TRBV2 | TRBD2 | . | CASTRTSGITDTQYF | TGTGCCAGCACTAGGACTAGCGGGATCACAGATACGCAGTATTTT
TRBJ1-1 | TRBV6-4 | TRBD1 | . | CASSQQGDTEAFF | TGTGCCAGCAGCCAACAGGGGGACACTGAAGCTTTCTTT
TRBJ1-5 | TRBV19 | . | . | CASSPLTGGGQPQHF | TGTGCCAGTAGTCCCCTGACAGGTGGTGGGCAGCCCCAGCATTTT